This note documents a single T cell receptor (beta chain) sequence. No antigen is known for it. This sample was included in a study of T cell repertoires in cytomegalovirus infection. Study overall: Evidence of both CMV infection and a matching HLA type came from public TCR beta signatures.

Study results and caveats: Clonotypes of TCR beta that were HLA-C-restricted and CMV-specific dominated the ex vivo response.

TCRdb called the reads again in MiXCR, with one record for every CDR3 protein. The data show fewer than 200,000 distinct CDR3 sequences, less than 9.5% seen once. The germline V gene has CDR1 DFQATT and CDR2 SNEGSKA (reference sequence). This CDR3 has 15 amino acids. The V and J ends lost 6 bases and 3 bases, in that order; junction bases with no gene match: 11. This chain joins TRBV20-1 and TRBJ2-3; 8 bases fit TRBD2. The sequence came from a human donor in good health (CMV status not recorded). Some clones in this sample may be carry-over from other donors' samples. Source material: PBMCs. CDR3 protein: CSALPAGAHTDTQYF. The CDR3 coding sequence is TGCAGTGCCCTCCCAGCGGGGGCCCATACAGATACGCAGTATTTT.